Shown below are 9 T cell receptor beta chains from a single sample sequenced in a study of T cells in Graves' hyperthyroidism and ophthalmopathy. Using RNA transcripts as the source, TCR beta CDR3 regions were amplified. An initial round of RT-PCR targeting the TCR CDR3 relied on the HTBI primer set. One entry per CDR3 protein, called by TCRdb with MiXCR from the multiplex PCR reads. The table shows fewer than 700,000 distinct CDR3 sequences, with 17% occurring only once. The source material was blood. These TCRs come from a woman aged 18 to 35 with Graves' ophthalmopathy.

This clonotype showed up many times. DNA of the CDR3: TGTGCCAGCTCACCGCCCGGACAGGAATTTAGTTCACCCCTCCACTTT. Protein sequence: CASSPPGQEFSSPLHF. The chain recombines TRBV18 with TRBJ1-6, with 7 nucleotides matching TRBD1. J was trimmed by 9 bases and V by 3 bases; bases with no gene match: 11. The CDR3 loop spans 16 amino acids. In germline, CDR1 is KGHSH, CDR2 LQKENI. Drawing the rest from reference TRBV18 and TRBJ1-6, the complete variable domain is NAGVMQNPRHLVRRRGQEARLRCSPMKGHSHVYWYRQLPEEGLKFMVYLQKENIIDESGMPKERFSAEFPKEGPSILRIQQVVRGDSAAYFCASSPPGQEFSSPLHFGNGTRLTVT.

This clonotype was picked up a small number of times. The chain links TRBV29-1 to TRBJ2-1; D might be TRBD2 (6 bases). The CDR3 runs to 10 residues. Germline CDR1 and CDR2: SQVTM and ANQGSEA. V was pared by 7 bases and J by 10 bases, with 11 bases between. CDR3: CSAGGEEQFF. As DNA, the CDR3 is TGCAGCGCCGGAGGGGAAGAGCAGTTCTTC.

This clonotype occurred a few times. A much larger clone lies a single base off, so this may be a read error. CDR3 sequence: CAWSTGNGYTF. The CDR3, as DNA: TGTGCCTGGAGTACAGGGAATGGCTACACCTTC. The chain uses TRBV30 and TRBJ1-2; D is perhaps TRBD1 (6 bases). CDR3 length: 11 amino acids. V was cut by 2 bases and J by 6 bases, with 7 bases left in between. Germline CDR1 GTSNPN, CDR2 SVGIG (reference sequence).

V is TRBV27 and J is TRBJ2-7, with 7 positions matching TRBD1. CDR3 length: 14 amino acids. V shed 4 bases, J shed 2 bases, and the junction held 5 bases outside the gene matches. Germline CDR1 is MNHEY and CDR2 is SMNVEV (reference sequence). The CDR3 DNA is TGTGCCAGCAGTTCCCCGACAGGGACCTACGAGCAGTACTTC. Translating gives CASSSPTGTYEQYF.

Ten or more counts support this clonotype. This chain joins TRBV7-2 and TRBJ2-5; 7 bases are shared with TRBD2. The junction had 4 bases not matched to a gene; V was cut back by 1 base and J by 5 bases. CDR1 SGHTA and CDR2 FQGNSA come from the germline V gene. The CDR3 has 14 amino acids. CDR3 DNA: TGTGCCAGCAGCTTAGAAGCGGGATGGGAGACCCAGTACTTC. Residues: CASSLEAGWETQYF.

This clonotype was found many times. The CDR3 protein is CASKLAGGIYEQYF. The CDR3 nucleotides read TGTGCCAGCAAGCTAGCGGGAGGGATCTACGAGCAGTACTTC. The rearrangement links TRBV6-1 to TRBJ2-7, with 12 bases identical to TRBD2. The CDR3 has 14 residues. The V gene's germline CDR1 is MNHNS and CDR2 SASEGT. Unmatched junction bases numbered 4, after V lost 7 bases and J lost 3 bases.

Ten or more counts support this clonotype. J is TRBJ2-1 and V is TRBV6-1; D not certain. The V gene's germline CDR1 is MNHNS and CDR2 SASEGT. V was trimmed by 6 bases and J by 5 bases, leaving 11 bases between them. This CDR3 has 13 residues. The CDR3 region has the DNA TGTGCCAGCAGCCGGGTCTCGAACAATGAGCAGTTCTTC. Translating gives CASSRVSNNEQFF.

This clonotype was observed a handful of times. The chain employs TRBV20-1 and TRBJ1-4; no clear D gene. Trimming took 7 bases from V and 7 from J, leaving 10 bases between them. The length of the CDR3 is 11 residues. Germline V lookup: CDR1 DFQATT, CDR2 SNEGSKA (reference sequence). CDR3 residues: CSVGFGEKLFF. CDR3 coding DNA: TGCAGTGTCGGGTTTGGTGAAAAACTGTTTTTT.

This clonotype has ten or more counts. V and J are TRBV9 and TRBJ1-1; 7 bases fit TRBD1. The CDR3 sequence is 15 residues long. J lost 1 base, V lost 0 bases, and 3 bases had no gene match. CDR1 is SGDLS, CDR2 YYNGEE, per germline. In nucleotides, the CDR3 is TGTGCCAGCAGCGTAGCAGGGGGGGAGAACACTGAAGCTTTCTTT. As protein: CASSVAGGENTEAFF.